This passage covers 17 T cell receptor beta chains from one sample sequenced in a study of long-term antiretroviral therapy in people with HIV. This was the immunoSEQ v3.0 assay at survey level. Sequencing used immunoSEQ multiplex PCR; TCRdb keeps in-frame clones, though not all of them. The table shows about 25,000 clones, with roughly four fifths occurring only once. The source was unsorted PBMCs, collected 4.4 years after starting antiretroviral therapy. The receptors were sampled from a man younger than 45 with HIV.

The chain links TRBV5-4 to TRBJ1-4, with 10 positions matching TRBD1. CDR1 is SGHNT, CDR2 YYREEE, per germline (reference sequence). The J segment lost 12 bases and the V segment lost 5 bases, leaving 10 bases of the junction unmatched. The CDR3 consists of 14 residues. Here the CDR3 DNA reads TGTGCCAGCAGTTCTCGACAGGGGGCCAAGGAACTGTTTTTT. This codes for CASSSRQGAKELFF.

The J gene is TRBJ1-1, the V gene TRBV5-1; D perhaps matches TRBD1 (5 bases). CDR3 length: 15 amino acids. V gave up 3 bases and J gave up 3 bases, with 15 bases separating them. Germline V lookup: CDR1 SGHRS, CDR2 YFSETQ. For the CDR3, the DNA is TGCGCCAGCAGCTGGTTGGGACGAGGTGACACTGAAGCTTTCTTT. Protein sequence: CASSWLGRGDTEAFF.

The rearrangement links TRBV7-6 to TRBJ1-3; 7 positions match TRBD1. CDR1 and CDR2 (germline): SGHVS, FNYEAQ. V shed 5 bases, J shed 0 bases, and the junction held 4 bases outside the gene matches. This CDR3 contains 15 residues. The CDR3 DNA sequence: TGTGCCAGCAGCCCAGAGGGGGCCTCTGGAAACACCATATATTTT. Its translation is CASSPEGASGNTIYF. Combining the CDR3 with reference TRBV7-6 and TRBJ1-3 gives the whole variable domain GAGVSQSPRYKVTKRGQDVALRCDPISGHVSLYWYRQALGQGPEFLTYFNYEAQQDKSGLPNDRFSAERPEGSISTLTIQRTEQRDSAMYRCASSPEGASGNTIYFGEGSWLTVV.

The chain has TRBV7-2 and TRBJ2-7, with 15 bases identical to TRBD2. Trimming at V came to 1 base and at J to 0 bases, leaving 4 bases not matched to a gene. Germline CDR1 is SGHTA and CDR2 is FQGNSA. CDR3 length: 18 residues. The CDR3 loop is CASSLGTSGRGSSYEQYF. CDR3 nucleotide sequence: TGTGCCAGCAGCTTAGGGACTAGCGGGAGGGGGAGCTCCTACGAGCAGTACTTC. The variable domain in full, completed from reference TRBV7-2 and TRBJ2-7, reads GAGVSQSPSNKVTEKGKDVELRCDPISGHTALYWYRQSLGQGLEFLIYFQGNSAPDKSGLPSDRFSAERTGGSVSTLTIQRTQQEDSAVYLCASSLGTSGRGSSYEQYFGPGTRLTVT.

The J gene is TRBJ1-4, the V gene TRBV7-9, with a tentative D call TRBD1 (6 bases). Germline V gives CDR1 SEHNR, CDR2 FQNEAQ (reference sequence). The CDR3 is made up of 14 amino acids. V was clipped by 10 bases and J by 3 bases, with 15 bases between them. The CDR3: CATEQQGSNEKLFF. For the CDR3, the DNA is TGTGCCACCGAGCAACAGGGATCTAATGAAAAACTGTTTTTT.

V gene TRBV9 combines with J gene TRBJ2-5; D is possibly TRBD2 (7 bases). Germline values: CDR1 SGDLS, CDR2 YYNGEE. The CDR3 loop spans 16 amino acids. V was pared by 4 bases and J by 5 bases, with 21 bases between. CDR3 in amino acids: CASSLNRREGGETQYF. The CDR3 DNA sequence: TGTGCCAGCAGCCTCAATCGGAGGGAGGGGGGGGAGACCCAGTACTTC. The full variable domain, completed using reference TRBV9 and TRBJ2-5, is DSGVTQTPKHLITATGQRVTLRCSPRSGDLSVYWYQQSLDQGLQFLIQYYNGEERAKGNILERFSAQQFPDLHSELNLSSLELGDSALYFCASSLNRREGGETQYFGPGTRLLVL.

The chain is built from TRBV19 and TRBJ1-1; D is undetermined. This CDR3 contains 16 residues. The germline V gene has CDR1 LNHDA and CDR2 SQIVND (reference sequence). V was cut by 1 base and J by 5 bases, with 17 bases left in between. The CDR3: CASSIAPGPEGTEAFF. The CDR3, as DNA: TGTGCCAGTAGTATAGCGCCAGGCCCAGAGGGAACTGAAGCTTTCTTT.

The genes are TRBV19 and TRBJ1-4; 8 positions agree with TRBD1. Germline V lookup: CDR1 LNHDA, CDR2 SQIVND (reference sequence). The CDR3 sequence is 14 residues long. V trimming: 3 bases; J trimming: 8 bases; junction bases outside the gene matches: 5. The chain's CDR3 is CASSIGQGWEKLFF. For the CDR3, the DNA is TGTGCCAGTAGTATTGGACAGGGATGGGAAAAACTGTTTTTT.

The V call is TRBV19, the J call TRBJ2-7; D ambiguous. Trimming removed 5 bases from V and 0 bases from J, with 5 bases in between. Germline CDR1 reads LNHDA; CDR2 reads SQIVND (reference sequence). The CDR3 covers 12 residues. The CDR3 nucleotides read TGTGCCAGTAGTCCGAGCTCCTACGAGCAGTACTTC. It translates to CASSPSSYEQYF.

This clone was detected once. V is TRBV18 and J is TRBJ1-1; no definite D call. The germline gives CDR1 KGHSH, CDR2 LQKENI. This CDR3 spans 14 amino acids. V was pared by 3 bases and J by 0 bases, with 8 bases between. In nucleotides, the CDR3 is TGTGCCAGCTCACCGTCCAGGATGAACACTGAAGCTTTCTTT. It yields the protein CASSPSRMNTEAFF.

This clone was recorded only once. The chain couples TRBV7-6 to TRBJ1-1; 7 nucleotides line up with TRBD1. V shed 5 bases and J 5 bases; nucleotides not matched to a gene: 11. The CDR3 is 15 residues long. The germline V gene has CDR1 SGHVS and CDR2 FNYEAQ. DNA for the CDR3: TGTGCCAGCAGCCTATCCAGGGGGTTAAAGACTGAAGCTTTCTTT. Its protein product is CASSLSRGLKTEAFF.

The J gene is TRBJ1-2, the V gene TRBV28; D may be TRBD1 (6 bases). In germline, CDR1 is MDHEN, CDR2 SYDVKM. Trimming left V 3 bases short and J 4 bases short, with 21 bases between. The CDR3 totals 17 residues. CDR3 protein: CASSFVDSTGSSYGYTF. In DNA, the CDR3 is TGTGCCAGCAGTTTTGTAGACTCCACAGGGTCAAGCTATGGCTACACCTTC.

V is TRBV15 and J is TRBJ2-7, with 8 nucleotides matching TRBD2. From germline, CDR1 is LNHNV and CDR2 YYDKDF (reference sequence). The CDR3 covers 18 residues. V lost 8 bases to trimming and J lost 2 bases; unmatched junction nucleotides: 20. The CDR3 here is CATSTEGSGAPSTYEQYF. The CDR3 nucleotides are TGTGCCACCTCCACCGAGGGTAGCGGGGCGCCTTCAACCTACGAGCAGTACTTC.

The rearrangement links TRBV19 to TRBJ1-6; tentative D call: TRBD1 (5 bases). This CDR3 region has 14 residues. Per the germline V gene, CDR1 is LNHDA and CDR2 is SQIVND (reference sequence). V lost 5 bases and J 8 bases, leaving 13 bases between the germline ends. In nucleotides, the CDR3 is TGTGCCAGTAGTCCGGGACCAATGGATTCACCCCTCCACTTT. The encoded protein is CASSPGPMDSPLHF.

The chain couples TRBV4-3 to TRBJ2-1, with D maybe TRBD1 (5 bases). Trimming shortened V by 0 bases and J by 2 bases, and 11 bases separated the two germline ends. Per germline, CDR1 LGHNA and CDR2 YSLEER. The CDR3 is 16 amino acids. In DNA, the CDR3 is TGCGCCAGCAGCCAAGATTCCTCAGGGACCTACAATGAGCAGTTCTTC. It encodes CASSQDSSGTYNEQFF.

The CDR3 sequence is CASRGPEEYEQYF. The DNA of the CDR3 is TGTGCCAGCAGGGGGCCGGAGGAGTACGAGCAGTACTTC. The J gene is TRBJ2-7, the V gene TRBV2; D might be TRBD1 or TRBD2, each matching 5 bases. Germline V gene lookup returns CDR1 SNHLY and CDR2 FYNNEI. With 6 bases removed from V and 4 bases from J, the gap between germline ends came to 13 bases. The CDR3 totals 13 residues.

V and J are TRBV15 and TRBJ2-7; D call uncertain. Germline CDR1 and CDR2: LNHNV and YYDKDF (reference sequence). This CDR3 has 15 amino acids. Trimming removed 0 bases from V and 2 bases from J, with 11 bases in between. CDR3 loop: CATSRDVVRTYEQYF. The CDR3, as DNA: TGTGCCACCAGCAGAGATGTGGTAAGAACCTACGAGCAGTACTTC.